Shown below are 10 T cell receptor beta chains from a single sample sequenced in a study of blood T cells in healthy people across ages. Through a sample-barcoded 5' primer and a J-beta primer mix, a second PCR was run for roughly 7 to 12 cycles. One entry per CDR3 protein, called by TCRdb with MiXCR from the 5' RACE reads. The table shows roughly 1 million distinct CDR3 sequences, with 20% to 25% occurring only once. This sample also belongs to another study, concerning T cells of mothers and their children.

Specimen: blood. Receptor source: a girl aged 2 to 9 in good health.

J is TRBJ2-1 and V is TRBV18, with 7 bases that match TRBD1. The CDR3 length is 15 residues. The J segment lost 4 bases and the V segment lost 6 bases, leaving 9 bases of the junction unmatched. Germline V CDR1 and CDR2: KGHSH, LQKENI. The DNA of the CDR3 is TGTGCCAGCTCCCCGGCTTTGGGACAGTACAATGAGCAGTTCTTC. Translating it yields CASSPALGQYNEQFF.

The V gene is TRBV7-2, the J gene TRBJ2-7; perhaps TRBD1 as D (5 bases). The CDR3 is 13 residues long. V lost 7 bases and J lost 5, with 15 bases in between. CDR1 and CDR2 from the germline V gene are SGHTA and FQGNSA. The DNA for the CDR3 is TGTGCCAGCAACCTGGATAGGGGCGACGAGCAGTACTTC. This sequence encodes CASNLDRGDEQYF.

The chain recombines TRBV6-5 with TRBJ2-5, with 8 positions matching TRBD2. J lost 7 bases, V lost 5 bases, and 6 bases had no gene match. The germline gives CDR1 MNHEY, CDR2 SVGAGI. CDR3 size: 13 residues. The CDR3: CASSPLRGGTQYF. DNA for the CDR3: TGTGCCAGCAGTCCCCTCCGGGGGGGGACCCAGTACTTC.

The chain joins TRBV20-1 to TRBJ2-7; 8 nucleotides align to TRBD1. This CDR3 is built from 14 residues. V lost 0 bases to trimming and J lost 1 base; unmatched junction nucleotides: 2. Germline loops: CDR1 DFQATT, CDR2 SNEGSKA (reference sequence). The CDR3 DNA is TGCAGTGCTAGAGAAGGGACAGGATCCTACGAGCAGTACTTC. Encoded protein: CSAREGTGSYEQYF.

This clonotype was observed a few times. The rearrangement joins TRBV5-8 to TRBJ2-2, with 8 bases aligning to TRBD2. CDR3 length: 17 amino acids. CDR1 and CDR2 (germline): SGHTS, YDEGEE. Germline trimming cut 2 bases from V and 0 bases from J; bases unmatched to any gene: 6. The CDR3 bases are TGTGCCAGCAGCTTACCCCGGGAGGGGGCGAACACCGGGGAGCTGTTTTTT. Protein sequence: CASSLPREGANTGELFF.

Comments on this clonotype: The DNA is left out, because the CDR3 cannot be placed on it with certainty; the CDR3 is given as TCRdb lists it. The V gene is TRBV2, the J gene TRBJ2-5. Both ends counted, the CDR3 spans 13 residues. Germline V gene sequence: CDR1 SNHLY, CDR2 FYNNEI. This chain's CDR3 is CASILGFQETQYF.

This clonotype has more than one count but fewer than ten. The chain carries TRBV9 and TRBJ2-3; TRBD1 is a possible D gene (5 bases). This CDR3 is 14 amino acids long. The germline V gene has CDR1 SGDLS and CDR2 YYNGEE. V lost 3 bases and J 5 bases, leaving 13 bases between the germline ends. The CDR3 region has the DNA TGTGCCAGCAGCGGCGGCAGGGATGGAGATACGCAGTATTTT. It is translated as CASSGGRDGDTQYF.

This clonotype came up a few times. The chain is built from TRBV20-1 and TRBJ1-5; tentative D call: TRBD1 (6 bases). Germline V gene sequence: CDR1 DFQATT, CDR2 SNEGSKA (reference sequence). The CDR3 contains 15 residues. Trimming took 0 bases from V and 6 from J, leaving 15 bases between them. The CDR3 spells CSARDLSQGSQPQHF. DNA of the CDR3: TGCAGTGCTAGAGATCTGTCACAGGGAAGTCAGCCCCAGCATTTT.

V is TRBV2 and J is TRBJ2-5; D is undetermined. The J call may be incorrect, as the DNA end agrees better with TRBJ2-1. The germline V gene encodes CDR1 SNHLY and CDR2 FYNNEI. The length of the CDR3 is 13 residues. The CDR3 here is CASSDRLGDEQFF. The CDR3 DNA reads TGTGCCAGCAGTGACAGGCTTGGAGATGAGCAGTTCTTC.

Points on this clonotype: At one boundary the junction diverges from the germline segment, which might be a read error. The chain employs TRBV28 and TRBJ2-5, with D uncertain. The CDR3 has 16 residues. CDR1 and CDR2 from the germline V gene are MDHEN and SYDVKM. The CDR3: CTSSFRRLGDQETQYF. The CDR3, as DNA: TGTACCAGCAGTTTCCGGCGGTTGGGCGACCAAGAGACCCAGTACTTC.